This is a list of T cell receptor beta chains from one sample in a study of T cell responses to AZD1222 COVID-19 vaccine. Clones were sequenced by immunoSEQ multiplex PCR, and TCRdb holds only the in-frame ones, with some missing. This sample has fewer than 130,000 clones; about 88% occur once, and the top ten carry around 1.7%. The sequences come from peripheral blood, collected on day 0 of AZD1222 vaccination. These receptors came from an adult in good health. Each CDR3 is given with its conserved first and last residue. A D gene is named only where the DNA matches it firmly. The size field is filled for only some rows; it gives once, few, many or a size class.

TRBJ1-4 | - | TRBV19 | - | TGTGCCAGTTCGACCTTCGGGACAACTAATGAAAAACTGTTTTTT | CASSTFGTTNEKLFF
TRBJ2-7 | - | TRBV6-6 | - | TGTGCCAGCAATCCCGGCGGGACTTACGAGCAGTACTTC | CASNPGGTYEQYF
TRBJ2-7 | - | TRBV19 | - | TGTGCCAGTAGTGCCCGTCGGGACGGCTCCTACGAGCAGTACTTC | CASSARRDGSYEQYF
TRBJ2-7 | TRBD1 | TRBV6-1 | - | TGTGCCAGCAGTGAATCTTGGACAGGGGTTTACGAGCAGTACTTC | CASSESWTGVYEQYF
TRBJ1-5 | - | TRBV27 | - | TGTGCCAGCAGTTTAGGGCAGATCGACCAGCCCCAGCATTTT | CASSLGQIDQPQHF
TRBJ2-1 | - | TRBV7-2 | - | TGTGCCAGCAGCCCGCCCTCGGCGAGCGCTAAGCAGTTCTTC | CASSPPSASAKQFF
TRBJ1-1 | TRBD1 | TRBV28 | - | TGTGCCAGCAGTATCGGTGGGACAGGGAAAACTGAAGCTTTCTTT | CASSIGGTGKTEAFF
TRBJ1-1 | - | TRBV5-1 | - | TGCGCCAGCAGCTTGTCCGCGGATATGAACACTGAAGCTTTCTTT | CASSLSADMNTEAFF
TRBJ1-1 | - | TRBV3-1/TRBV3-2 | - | TGTGCCAGCAGCCAGCGTGGGGCGGGGCGGAGTCTCAACACTGAAGCTTTCTTT | CASSQRGAGRSLNTEAFF
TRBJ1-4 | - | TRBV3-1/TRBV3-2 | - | TGTGCCAGCAGCCAATTGAGGGGGTCTGCGGAAAAACTGTTTTTT | CASSQLRGSAEKLFF
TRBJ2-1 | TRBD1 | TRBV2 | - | TGTGCCAGCGGCTACAGGGGGCAATGGCGCAATGAGCAGTTCTTC | CASGYRGQWRNEQFF
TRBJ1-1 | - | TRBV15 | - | TGTGCCACCAGCAGAGACGGTTATAAGGGGGACACTGAAGCTTTCTTT | CATSRDGYKGDTEAFF
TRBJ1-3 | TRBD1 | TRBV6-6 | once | TGTGCCACCCGGACAGGTGCCAACACCATATATTTT | CATRTGANTIYF
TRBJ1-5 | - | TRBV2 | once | TGTGCCAGCAGGTTCCAGGGCAATCAGCCCCAGCATTTT | CASRFQGNQPQHF
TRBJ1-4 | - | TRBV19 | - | TGTGCCAGTGGAACTCTTATCCCAACTAATGAAAAACTGTTTTTT | CASGTLIPTNEKLFF
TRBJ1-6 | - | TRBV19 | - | TGTGCCAGTCGACAGTCGAGGAATAATTCACCCCTCCACTTT | CASRQSRNNSPLHF
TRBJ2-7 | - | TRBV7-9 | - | TGTGCCAGCAGCTTAGCTAACCTCGGGGGTGTGAGCCCCTCCAAGCAGTACTTC | CASSLANLGGVSPSKQYF
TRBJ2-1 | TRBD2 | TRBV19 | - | TGTGCCAGTAGTATAGACCCAGCGGGGGTCTACAATGAGCAGTTCTTC | CASSIDPAGVYNEQFF
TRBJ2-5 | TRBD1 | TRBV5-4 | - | TGTGCCAGCAGCTATGGACAGGTTGTTGGAGAGACCCAGTACTTC | CASSYGQVVGETQYF
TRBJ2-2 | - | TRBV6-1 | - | TGTGCCAGCAGTGACGGGCTAGCCACCGGGGAGCTGTTTTTT | CASSDGLATGELFF
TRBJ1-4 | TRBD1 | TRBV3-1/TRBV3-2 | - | TGTGCCAGCAGCCCCCAACAACAGGGGAGCTTAGAAAAACTGTTTTTT | CASSPQQQGSLEKLFF
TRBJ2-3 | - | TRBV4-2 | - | TGTGCCAGCAGCCAGGAACGACCGGGAAAATCTAGCACAGATACGCAGTATTTT | CASSQERPGKSSTDTQYF
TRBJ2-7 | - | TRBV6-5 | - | TGTGCCAGCAGTTACAAGGACGTGGCGGGCCCCTACGAGCAGTACTTC | CASSYKDVAGPYEQYF
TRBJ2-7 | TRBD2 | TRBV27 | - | TGTGCCAGCAGACCCAGACTAGCGGTCTACGAGCAGTACTTC | CASRPRLAVYEQYF
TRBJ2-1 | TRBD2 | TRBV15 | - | TGTGCCACCAGCGGTACTAGCGGGAGTAGGTCCTACAATGAGCAGTTCTTC | CATSGTSGSRSYNEQFF
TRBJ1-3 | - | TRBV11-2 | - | TGTGCCAGCAGCCCCCGGGACCGTCGCACCTCTGGAAACACCATATATTTT | CASSPRDRRTSGNTIYF
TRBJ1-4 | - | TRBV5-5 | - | TGTGCCAGCAGCTCAGCGGGACAAGTAAATGAAAAACTGTTTTTT | CASSSAGQVNEKLFF
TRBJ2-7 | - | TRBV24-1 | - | TGTGCCACCAGTGATTTGGGAAGGTCCGAGCAGTACTTC | CATSDLGRSEQYF
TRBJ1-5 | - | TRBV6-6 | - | TGTGCCAGCTCCCAGAAGGGAAATCAGCCCCAGCATTTT | CASSQKGNQPQHF
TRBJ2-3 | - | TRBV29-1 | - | TGCAGCGCCTCGGACCGCCGCACAGATACGCAGTATTTT | CSASDRRTDTQYF
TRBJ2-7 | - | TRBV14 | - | TGTGCCAGCAGCCATGGGGGTTACGAGCAGTACTTC | CASSHGGYEQYF
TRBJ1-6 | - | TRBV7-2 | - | TGTGCCAGCAGCTCACAACCGACCTCGAGCTCCTATAATTCACCCCTCCACTTT | CASSSQPTSSSYNSPLHF
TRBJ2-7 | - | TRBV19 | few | TGTGCCAGTATCGCCGGACCGGGGCTGGGCGAGCAGTACTTC | CASIAGPGLGEQYF
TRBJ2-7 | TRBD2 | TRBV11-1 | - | TGTGCCAGCAGCCCTAGGACTAGCGGGAGTAACTACGAGCAGTACTTC | CASSPRTSGSNYEQYF
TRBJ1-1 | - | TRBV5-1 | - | TGCGCCAGCAGCTCTGACAGAAGGAACACTGAAGCTTTCTTT | CASSSDRRNTEAFF
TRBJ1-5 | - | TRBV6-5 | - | TGTGCCCCACCACCCCCAGGGCTCGTTCAGCCCCAGCATTTT | CAPPPPGLVQPQHF
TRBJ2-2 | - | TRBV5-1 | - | TGCGCCAGCAGTTTCCCAAGCGGGGAGCTGTTTTTT | CASSFPSGELFF
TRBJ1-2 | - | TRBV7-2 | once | TGTGCCAGCAGCTTAGGGGGCGTTGGGGTAGGATATGGCTACACCTTC | CASSLGGVGVGYGYTF
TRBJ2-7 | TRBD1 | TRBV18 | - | TGTGCCAGCTCACCGGGACAGGAAACTGACTACGAGCAGTACTTC | CASSPGQETDYEQYF
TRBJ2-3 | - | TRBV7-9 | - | TGTGCCAGCAGCCTACCTACGACACCAGATACGCAGTATTTT | CASSLPTTPDTQYF
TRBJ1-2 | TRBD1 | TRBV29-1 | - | TGCAGCTACCGGGACAGGGGGCCCGAATGCCTTTTC | CSYRDRGPECLF
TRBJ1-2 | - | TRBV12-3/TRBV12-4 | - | TGTGCCAGCAGTTTATCAGGGGTGGAAGGCTACACCTTC | CASSLSGVEGYTF
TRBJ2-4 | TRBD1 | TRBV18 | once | TGTGCCAGCTCTCGCCGACAGGGAGCCAAAAACATTCAGTACTTC | CASSRRQGAKNIQYF
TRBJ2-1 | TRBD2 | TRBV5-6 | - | TGTGCCAGCAGCCGACTAGCTACCATCTACAATGAGCAGTTCTTC | CASSRLATIYNEQFF
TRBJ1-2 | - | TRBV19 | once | TGTGCCAGTAGTCGAGACTCGGGACTTACAAGGGGCTACACCTTC | CASSRDSGLTRGYTF
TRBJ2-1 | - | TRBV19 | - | TGTGCCAGTAGTCCCCGCCCCGCGGCGCCCGAGCAGTTCTTC | CASSPRPAAPEQFF